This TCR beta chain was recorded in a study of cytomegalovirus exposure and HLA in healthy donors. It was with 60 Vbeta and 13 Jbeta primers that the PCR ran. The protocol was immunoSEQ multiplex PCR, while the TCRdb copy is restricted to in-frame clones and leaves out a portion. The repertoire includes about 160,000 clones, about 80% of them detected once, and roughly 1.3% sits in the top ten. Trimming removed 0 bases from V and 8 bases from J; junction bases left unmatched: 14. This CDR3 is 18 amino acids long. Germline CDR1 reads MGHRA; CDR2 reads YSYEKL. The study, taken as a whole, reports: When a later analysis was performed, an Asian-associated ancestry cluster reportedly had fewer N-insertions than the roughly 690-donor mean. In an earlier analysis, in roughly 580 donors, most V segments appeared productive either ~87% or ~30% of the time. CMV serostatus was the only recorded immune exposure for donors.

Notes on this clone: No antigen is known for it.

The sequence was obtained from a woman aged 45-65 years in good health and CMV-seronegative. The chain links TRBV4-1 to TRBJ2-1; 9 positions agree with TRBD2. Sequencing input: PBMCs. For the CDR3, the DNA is TGCGCCAGCAGCCAAGATCCAGGGGTAGCGGGAGTGGGGGATGAGCAGTTCTTC. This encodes CASSQDPGVAGVGDEQFF.